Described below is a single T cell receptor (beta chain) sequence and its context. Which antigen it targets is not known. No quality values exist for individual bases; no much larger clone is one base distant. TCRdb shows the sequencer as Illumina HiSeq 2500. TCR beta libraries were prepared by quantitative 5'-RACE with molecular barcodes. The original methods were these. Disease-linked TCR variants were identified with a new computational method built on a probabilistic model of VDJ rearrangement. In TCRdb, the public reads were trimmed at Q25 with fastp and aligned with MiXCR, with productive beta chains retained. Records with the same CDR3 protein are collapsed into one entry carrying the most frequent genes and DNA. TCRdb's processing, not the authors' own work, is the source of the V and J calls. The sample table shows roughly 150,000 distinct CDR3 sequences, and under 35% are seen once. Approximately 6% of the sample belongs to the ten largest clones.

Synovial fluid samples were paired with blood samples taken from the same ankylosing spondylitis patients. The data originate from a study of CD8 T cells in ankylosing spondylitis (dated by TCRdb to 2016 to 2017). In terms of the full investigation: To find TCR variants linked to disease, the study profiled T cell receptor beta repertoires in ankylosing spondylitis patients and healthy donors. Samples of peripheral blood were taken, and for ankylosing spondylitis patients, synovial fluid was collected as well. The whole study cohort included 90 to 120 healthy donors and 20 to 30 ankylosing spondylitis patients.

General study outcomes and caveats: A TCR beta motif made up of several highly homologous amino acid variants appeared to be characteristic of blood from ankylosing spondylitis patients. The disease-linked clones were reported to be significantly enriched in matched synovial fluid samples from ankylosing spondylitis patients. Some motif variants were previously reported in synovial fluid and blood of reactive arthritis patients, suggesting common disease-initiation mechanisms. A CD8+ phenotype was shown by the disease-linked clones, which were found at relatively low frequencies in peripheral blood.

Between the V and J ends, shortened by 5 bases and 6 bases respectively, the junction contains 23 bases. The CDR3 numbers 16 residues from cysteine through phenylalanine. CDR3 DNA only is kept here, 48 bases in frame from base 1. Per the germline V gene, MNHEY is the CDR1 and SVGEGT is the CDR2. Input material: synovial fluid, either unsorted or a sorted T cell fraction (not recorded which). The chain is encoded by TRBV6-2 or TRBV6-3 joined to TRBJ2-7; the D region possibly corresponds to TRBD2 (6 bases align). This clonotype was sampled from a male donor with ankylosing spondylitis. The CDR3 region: CASSLTLLALSGEQYF. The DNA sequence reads TGTGCCAGCAGTCTCACCCTGCTAGCGCTTTCTGGCGAGCAGTACTTC.